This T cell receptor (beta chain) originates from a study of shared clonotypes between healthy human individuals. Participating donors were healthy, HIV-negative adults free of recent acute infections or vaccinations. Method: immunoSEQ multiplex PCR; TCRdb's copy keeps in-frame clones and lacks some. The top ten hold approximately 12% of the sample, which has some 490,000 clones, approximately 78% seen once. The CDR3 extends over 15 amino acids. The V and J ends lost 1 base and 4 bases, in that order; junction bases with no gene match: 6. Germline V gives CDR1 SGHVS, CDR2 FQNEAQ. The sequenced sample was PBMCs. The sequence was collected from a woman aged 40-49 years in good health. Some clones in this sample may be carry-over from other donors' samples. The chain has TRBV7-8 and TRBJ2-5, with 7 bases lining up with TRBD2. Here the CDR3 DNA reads TGTGCCAGCAGCTTAGGCGCGGGAGCGGGAGAGACCCAGTACTTC. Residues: CASSLGAGAGETQYF. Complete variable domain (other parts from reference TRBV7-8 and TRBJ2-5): GAGVSQSPRYKVAKRGQDVALRCDPISGHVSLFWYQQALGQGPEFLTYFQNEAQLDKSGLPSDRFFAERPEGSVSTLKIQRTQQEDSAVYLCASSLGAGAGETQYFGPGTRLLVL.